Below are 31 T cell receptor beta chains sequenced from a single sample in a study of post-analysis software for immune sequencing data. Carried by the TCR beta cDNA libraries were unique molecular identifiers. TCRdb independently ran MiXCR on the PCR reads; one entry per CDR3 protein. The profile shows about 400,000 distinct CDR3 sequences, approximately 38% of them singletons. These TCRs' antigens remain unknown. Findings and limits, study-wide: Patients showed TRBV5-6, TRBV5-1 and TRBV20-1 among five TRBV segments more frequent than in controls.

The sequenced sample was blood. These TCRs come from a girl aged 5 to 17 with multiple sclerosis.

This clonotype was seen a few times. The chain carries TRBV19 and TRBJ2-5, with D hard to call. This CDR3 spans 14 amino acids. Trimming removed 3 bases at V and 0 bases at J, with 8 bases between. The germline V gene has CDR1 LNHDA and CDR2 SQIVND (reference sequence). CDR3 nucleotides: TGTGCCAGTAGTATCCAGTTGTACCAAGAGACCCAGTACTTC. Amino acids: CASSIQLYQETQYF.

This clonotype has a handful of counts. In nucleotides, the CDR3 is TGCAGTGCTGGGACTAGCGGGGCAGTAGATACGCAGTATTTT. It yields the protein CSAGTSGAVDTQYF. J is TRBJ2-3 and V is TRBV20-1; 13 nucleotides match TRBD2. With V trimmed by 5 bases and J by 5 bases, 4 bases remained unmatched. The CDR3 totals 14 residues. Germline CDR1 reads DFQATT; CDR2 reads SNEGSKA (reference sequence).

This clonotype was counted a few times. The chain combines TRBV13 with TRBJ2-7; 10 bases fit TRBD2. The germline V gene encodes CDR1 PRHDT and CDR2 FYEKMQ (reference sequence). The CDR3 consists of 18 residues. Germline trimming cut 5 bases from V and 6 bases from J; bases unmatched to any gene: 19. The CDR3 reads CASSQAGGPVINRREQYF. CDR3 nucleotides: TGTGCCAGCAGCCAAGCGGGGGGGCCAGTAATCAATCGGCGCGAGCAGTACTTC.

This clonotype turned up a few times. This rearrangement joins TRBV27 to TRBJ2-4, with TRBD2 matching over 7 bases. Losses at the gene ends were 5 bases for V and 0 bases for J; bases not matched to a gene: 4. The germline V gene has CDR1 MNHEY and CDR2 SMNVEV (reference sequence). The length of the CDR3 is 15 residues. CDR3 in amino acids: CASSTGGLAKNIQYF. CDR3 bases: TGTGCCAGCAGTACCGGGGGGTTAGCCAAAAACATTCAGTACTTC.

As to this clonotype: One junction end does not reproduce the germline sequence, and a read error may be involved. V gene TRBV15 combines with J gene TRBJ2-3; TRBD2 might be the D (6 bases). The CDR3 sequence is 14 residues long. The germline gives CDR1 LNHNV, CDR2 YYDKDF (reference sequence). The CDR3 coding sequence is TGTGCCACCGGCAGAGGACTAAAGGGAGATACGCAGTATTTT. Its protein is CATGRGLKGDTQYF.

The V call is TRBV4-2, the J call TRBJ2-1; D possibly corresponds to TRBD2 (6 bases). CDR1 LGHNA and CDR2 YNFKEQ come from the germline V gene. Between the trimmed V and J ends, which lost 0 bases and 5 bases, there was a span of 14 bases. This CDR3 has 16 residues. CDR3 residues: CASSQELGGVNNEQFF. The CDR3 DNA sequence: TGTGCCAGCAGCCAAGAACTTGGCGGGGTCAACAATGAGCAGTTCTTC.

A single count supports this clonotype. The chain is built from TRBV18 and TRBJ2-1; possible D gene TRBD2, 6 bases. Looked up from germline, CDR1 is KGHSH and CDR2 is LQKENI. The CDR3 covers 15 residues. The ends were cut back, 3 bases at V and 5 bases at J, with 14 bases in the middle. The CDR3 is CASSPSRGGNNEQFF. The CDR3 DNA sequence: TGTGCCAGCTCACCCTCTAGGGGCGGGAACAATGAGCAGTTCTTC.

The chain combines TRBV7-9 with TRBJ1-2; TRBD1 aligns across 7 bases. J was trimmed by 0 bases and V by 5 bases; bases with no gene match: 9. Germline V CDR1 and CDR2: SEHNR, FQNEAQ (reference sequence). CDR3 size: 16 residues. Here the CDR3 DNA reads TGTGCCAGCAGCCTCTATGGACAGGCGTCTAACTATGGCTACACCTTC. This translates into CASSLYGQASNYGYTF.

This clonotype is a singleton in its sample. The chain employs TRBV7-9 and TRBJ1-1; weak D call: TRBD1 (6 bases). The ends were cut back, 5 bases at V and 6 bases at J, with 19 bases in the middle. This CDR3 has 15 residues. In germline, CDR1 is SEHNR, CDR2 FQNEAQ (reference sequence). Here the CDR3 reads CASSTRDIGVSEAFF. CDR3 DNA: TGTGCCAGCAGCACCCGGGACATCGGTGTCTCTGAAGCTTTCTTT.

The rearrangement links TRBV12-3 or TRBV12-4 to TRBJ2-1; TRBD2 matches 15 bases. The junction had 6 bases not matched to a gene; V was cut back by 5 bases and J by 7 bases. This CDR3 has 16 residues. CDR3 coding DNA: TGTGCCAGCAGTCGGGGACTAGCGGGGGGAGGGAATGAGCAGTTCTTC. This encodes CASSRGLAGGGNEQFF.

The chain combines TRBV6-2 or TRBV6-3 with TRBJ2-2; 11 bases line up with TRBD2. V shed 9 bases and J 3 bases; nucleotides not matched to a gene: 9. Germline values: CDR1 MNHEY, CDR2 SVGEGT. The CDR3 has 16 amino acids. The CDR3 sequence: CASESLGLADTGELFF. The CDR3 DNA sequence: TGTGCCAGTGAGTCTCTGGGACTAGCGGACACCGGGGAGCTGTTTTTT.

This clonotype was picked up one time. The CDR3 DNA sequence: TGTGCCAGCAGTTACTCATGGCAGGGAGACGAAAAACTGTTTTTT. This gives the protein CASSYSWQGDEKLFF. The chain links TRBV6-5 to TRBJ1-4; TRBD1 is a possible D gene (5 bases). Germline CDR1 and CDR2: MNHEY and SVGAGI. The CDR3 is 15 residues long. With 0 bases removed from V and 8 bases from J, the gap between germline ends came to 13 bases.

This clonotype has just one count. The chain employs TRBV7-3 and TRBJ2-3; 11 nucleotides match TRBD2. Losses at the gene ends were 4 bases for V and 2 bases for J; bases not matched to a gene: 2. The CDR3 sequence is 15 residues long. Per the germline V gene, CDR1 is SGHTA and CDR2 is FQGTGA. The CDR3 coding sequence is TGTGCCAGCAGCTGGGGACTAGCGGACACAGATACGCAGTATTTT. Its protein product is CASSWGLADTDTQYF.

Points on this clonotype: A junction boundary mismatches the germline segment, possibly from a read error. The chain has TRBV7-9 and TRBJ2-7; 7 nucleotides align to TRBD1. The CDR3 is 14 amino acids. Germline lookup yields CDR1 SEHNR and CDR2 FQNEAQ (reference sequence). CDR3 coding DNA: TGTGTCAGCAGCTCGGGACAGAGCTCCTACGAGCAGTACTTC. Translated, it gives CVSSSGQSSYEQYF. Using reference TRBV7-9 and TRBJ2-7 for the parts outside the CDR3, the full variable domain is DTGVSQNPRHKITKRGQNVTFRCDPISEHNRLYWYRQTLGQGPEFLTYFQNEAQLEKSRLLSDRFSAERPKGSFSTLEIQRTEQGDSAMYLCVSSSGQSSYEQYFGPGTRLTVT.

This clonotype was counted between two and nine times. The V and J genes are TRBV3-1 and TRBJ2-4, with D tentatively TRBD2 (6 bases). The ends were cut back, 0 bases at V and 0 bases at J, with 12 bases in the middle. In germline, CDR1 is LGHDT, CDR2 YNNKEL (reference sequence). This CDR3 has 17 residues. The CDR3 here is CASSQDAGLLAKNIQYF. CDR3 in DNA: TGTGCCAGCAGCCAAGATGCCGGACTACTAGCCAAAAACATTCAGTACTTC.

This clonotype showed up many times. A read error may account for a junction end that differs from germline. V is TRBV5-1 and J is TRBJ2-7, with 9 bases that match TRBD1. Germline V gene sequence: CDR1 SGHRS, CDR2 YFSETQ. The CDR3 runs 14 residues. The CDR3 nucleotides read TGTGCCAGCTCGCCTGGGACAGGGAGCTACGAGCAGTACTTC. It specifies CASSPGTGSYEQYF.

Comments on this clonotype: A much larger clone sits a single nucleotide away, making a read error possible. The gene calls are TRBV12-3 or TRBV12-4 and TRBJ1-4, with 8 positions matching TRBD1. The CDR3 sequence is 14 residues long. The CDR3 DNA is TGTGCCAGCAGTTTAGACAGGGGGGGTGAAAAACGGTTTTTT. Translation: CASSLDRGGEKRFF.

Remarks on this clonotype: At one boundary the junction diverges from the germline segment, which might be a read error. The DNA of the CDR3 is TGTGCCAGCAGCTGGGCAACTAATCAGCCCCAACATTTT. It translates to CASSWATNQPQHF. The V call is TRBV7-2, the J call TRBJ1-5; D not resolved. The germline V gene has CDR1 SGHTA and CDR2 FQGNSA. The CDR3 totals 13 residues. The full variable domain, with the rest looked up from reference TRBV7-2 and TRBJ1-5, is GAGVSQSPSNKVTEKGKDVELRCDPISGHTALYWYRQSLGQGLEFLIYFQGNSAPDKSGLPSDRFSAERTGGSVSTLTIQRTQQEDSAVYLCASSWATNQPQHFGDGTRLSIL.

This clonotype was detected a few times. CDR3 region: CASSVVTDPVIGEQYF. The CDR3 DNA reads TGTGCCAGCAGCGTAGTGACGGACCCCGTAATTGGGGAGCAGTACTTC. This chain links TRBV9 with TRBJ2-5; tentatively, D is TRBD2 (5 bases). The CDR3 is 16 residues long. Germline V gene lookup returns CDR1 SGDLS and CDR2 YYNGEE. Trimming stripped 0 bases from V and 11 bases from J, with 23 bases between.

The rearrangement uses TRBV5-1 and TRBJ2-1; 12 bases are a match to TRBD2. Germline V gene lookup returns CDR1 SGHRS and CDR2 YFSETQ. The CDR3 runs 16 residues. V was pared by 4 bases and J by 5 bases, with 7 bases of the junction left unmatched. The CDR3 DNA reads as TGCGCCAGCAGCCGAGAACTAGCGGGGGGACACAATGAGCAGTTCTTC. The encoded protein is CASSRELAGGHNEQFF.

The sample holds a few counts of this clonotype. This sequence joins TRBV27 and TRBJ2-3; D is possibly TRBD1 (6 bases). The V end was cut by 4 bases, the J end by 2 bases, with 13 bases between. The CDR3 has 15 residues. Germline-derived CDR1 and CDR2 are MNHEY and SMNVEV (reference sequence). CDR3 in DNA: TGTGCCAGCAGTTACGGGGACACATACACAGATACGCAGTATTTT. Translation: CASSYGDTYTDTQYF.

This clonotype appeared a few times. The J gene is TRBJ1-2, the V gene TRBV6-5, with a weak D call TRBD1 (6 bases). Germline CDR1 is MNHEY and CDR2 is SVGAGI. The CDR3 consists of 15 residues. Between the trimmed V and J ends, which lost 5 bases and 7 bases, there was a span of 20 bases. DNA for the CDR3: TGTGCCAGCAGTCGGGCTGACAGGCCCTTGGGTGGCTACACCTTC. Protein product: CASSRADRPLGGYTF.

The CDR3 DNA is TGCGCCAGCAGCCACGTAAGGGAGCGGTTGGGCTACAATGAGCAGTTCTTC. Translated: CASSHVRERLGYNEQFF. The chain uses TRBV4-1 and TRBJ2-1; TRBD2 is a possible D gene (5 bases). Germline values: CDR1 MGHRA, CDR2 YSYEKL. The CDR3 spans 17 residues. Trimming removed 3 bases from V and 3 bases from J, with 18 bases in between.

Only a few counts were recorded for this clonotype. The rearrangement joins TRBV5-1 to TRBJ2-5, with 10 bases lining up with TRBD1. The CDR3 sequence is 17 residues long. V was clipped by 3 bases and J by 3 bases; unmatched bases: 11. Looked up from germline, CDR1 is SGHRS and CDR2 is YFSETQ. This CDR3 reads CASSSWKGGTGEETQYF. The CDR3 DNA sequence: TGCGCCAGCAGCTCATGGAAAGGCGGGACAGGGGAAGAGACCCAGTACTTC.

The CDR3 spells CASSPKTGGNYGYTF. Here the CDR3 DNA reads TGTGCCAGCAGTCCCAAGACAGGGGGCAATTATGGCTACACCTTC. The V call is TRBV12-3 or TRBV12-4, the J call TRBJ1-2, with 10 bases identical to TRBD1. The CDR3 extends over 15 amino acids. After removal of 5 bases from V and 5 bases from J, the junction contained 8 bases not matched to a gene.

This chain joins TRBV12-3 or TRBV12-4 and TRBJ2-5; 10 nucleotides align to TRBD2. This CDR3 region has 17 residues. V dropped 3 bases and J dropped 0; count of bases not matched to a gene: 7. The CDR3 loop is CASSFAVAGGNQETQYF. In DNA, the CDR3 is TGTGCCAGCAGTTTCGCCGTAGCGGGGGGAAACCAAGAGACCCAGTACTTC.

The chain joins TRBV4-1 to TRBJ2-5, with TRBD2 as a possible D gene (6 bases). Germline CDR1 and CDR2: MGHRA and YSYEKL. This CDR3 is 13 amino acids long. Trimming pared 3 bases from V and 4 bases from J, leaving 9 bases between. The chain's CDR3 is CASSQTAGETQYF. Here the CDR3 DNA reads TGCGCCAGCAGCCAGACAGCGGGAGAGACCCAGTACTTC.

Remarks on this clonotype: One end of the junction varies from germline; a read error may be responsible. This chain's CDR3 is CASSVRPYNGQFF. CDR3 coding DNA: TGTGCCAGCAGCGTAAGGCCCTACAATGGGCAGTTCTTC. The V gene is TRBV9, the J gene TRBJ2-1; the D is unclear. The CDR3 length is 13 residues. The germline V gene encodes CDR1 SGDLS and CDR2 YYNGEE. The full variable domain, completed using reference TRBV9 and TRBJ2-1, is DSGVTQTPKHLITATGQRVTLRCSPRSGDLSVYWYQQSLDQGLQFLIQYYNGEERAKGNILERFSAQQFPDLHSELNLSSLELGDSALYFCASSVRPYNGQFFGPGTRLTVL.

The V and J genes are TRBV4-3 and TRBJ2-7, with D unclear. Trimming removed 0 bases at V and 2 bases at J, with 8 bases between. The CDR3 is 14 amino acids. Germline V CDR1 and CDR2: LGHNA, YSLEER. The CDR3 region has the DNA TGCGCCAGCAGCCAAGATCGAAGTGCCTACGAGCAGTACTTC. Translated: CASSQDRSAYEQYF.

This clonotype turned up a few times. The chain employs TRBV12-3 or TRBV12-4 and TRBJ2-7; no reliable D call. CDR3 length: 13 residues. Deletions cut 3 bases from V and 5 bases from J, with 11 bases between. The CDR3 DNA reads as TGTGCCAGCAGTTTGCGGCAGTTCGACGAGCAGTACTTC. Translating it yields CASSLRQFDEQYF.

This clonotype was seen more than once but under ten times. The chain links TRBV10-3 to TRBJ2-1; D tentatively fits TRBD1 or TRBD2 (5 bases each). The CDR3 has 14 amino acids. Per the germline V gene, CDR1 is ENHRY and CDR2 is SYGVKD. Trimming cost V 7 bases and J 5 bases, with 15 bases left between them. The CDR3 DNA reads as TGTGCCATCATGCCCGGGGCAGGGAACAATGAGCAGTTCTTC. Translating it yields CAIMPGAGNNEQFF.